This TCR beta chain was obtained from a study of monozygotic twins with cystic fibrosis. Study results and caveats: J usage was most co-twin-similar in 8 of 16 pairs, V in 13. Low clonality (median roughly 0.01) suggested a mostly naive repertoire. Shared CDR3 numbers were not associated with age, concordance or severity. Nucleotide-identical clonotype sharing was significantly higher within monozygotic CF twin pairs than between unrelated CF individuals.

Details on this clone: The target antigen is unknown.

The CDR3 runs 16 residues. Trimming removed 5 bases from V and 3 bases from J; junction bases left unmatched: 7. The germline V gene encodes CDR1 SGHTA and CDR2 FQGNSA. Clones were read by immunoSEQ multiplex PCR, and TCRdb kept only the in-frame ones, dropping some. The sample shows 30,000 to 35,000 clones, 66% of them seen only once. The chain couples TRBV7-2 to TRBJ2-7; 13 bases are a match to TRBD2. The clonotype originates from a girl aged 10-17 years with cystic fibrosis. The sequenced material came from blood. The CDR3 nucleotides read TGTGCCAGCAGCGGGACTAGCGGGATAAACTACTACGAGCAGTACTTC. Protein: CASSGTSGINYYEQYF.